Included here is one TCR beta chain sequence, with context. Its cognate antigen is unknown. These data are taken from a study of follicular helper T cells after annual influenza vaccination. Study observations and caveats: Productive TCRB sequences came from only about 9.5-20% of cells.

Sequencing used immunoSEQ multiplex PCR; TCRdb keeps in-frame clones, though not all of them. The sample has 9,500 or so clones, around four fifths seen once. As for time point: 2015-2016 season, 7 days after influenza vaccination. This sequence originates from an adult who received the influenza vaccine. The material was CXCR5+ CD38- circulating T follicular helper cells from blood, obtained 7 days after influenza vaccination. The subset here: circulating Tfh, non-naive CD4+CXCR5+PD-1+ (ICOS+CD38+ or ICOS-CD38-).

The CDR3 DNA reads TGTGCCAGCAGCGGGAGGGACCAAGAGACCCAGTACTTC. It codes for CASSGRDQETQYF. The V and J genes are TRBV5-6 and TRBJ2-5; TRBD2 matches 7 bases. V gave up 4 bases and J gave up 0 bases; unmatched junction bases: 0. This CDR3 spans 13 amino acids. Looked up from germline, CDR1 is SGHDT and CDR2 is YYEEEE.